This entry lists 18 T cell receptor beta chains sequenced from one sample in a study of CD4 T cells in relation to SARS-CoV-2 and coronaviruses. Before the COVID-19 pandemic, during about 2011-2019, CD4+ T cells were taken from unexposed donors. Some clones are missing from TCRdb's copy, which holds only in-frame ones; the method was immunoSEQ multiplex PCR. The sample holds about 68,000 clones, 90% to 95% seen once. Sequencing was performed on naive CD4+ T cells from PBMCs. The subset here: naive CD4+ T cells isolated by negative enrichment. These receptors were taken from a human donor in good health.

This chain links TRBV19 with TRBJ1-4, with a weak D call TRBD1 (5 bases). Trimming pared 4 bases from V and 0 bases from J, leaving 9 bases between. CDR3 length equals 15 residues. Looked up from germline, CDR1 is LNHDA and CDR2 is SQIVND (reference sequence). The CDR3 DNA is TGTGCCAGTAGTAAGGACACCGCAACTAATGAAAAACTGTTTTTT. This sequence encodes CASSKDTATNEKLFF.

The DNA for the CDR3 is TGCAGCGTTCGGTTATCAGGGGAGGATGGTGAAGCTTTCTTT. As protein: CSVRLSGEDGEAFF. The rearrangement joins TRBV29-1 to TRBJ1-1; the D gene is possibly TRBD1 (6 bases). V lost 5 bases and J 7 bases, leaving 20 bases between the germline ends. The CDR3 is 14 amino acids. CDR1 is SQVTM and CDR2 is ANQGSEA in the germline V gene.

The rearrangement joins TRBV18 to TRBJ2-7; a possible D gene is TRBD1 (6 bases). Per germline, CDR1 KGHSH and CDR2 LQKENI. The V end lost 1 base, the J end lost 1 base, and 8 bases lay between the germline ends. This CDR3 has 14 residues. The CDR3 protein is CASSPLQGSYEQYF. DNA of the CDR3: TGTGCCAGCTCACCACTACAGGGATCCTACGAGCAGTACTTC.

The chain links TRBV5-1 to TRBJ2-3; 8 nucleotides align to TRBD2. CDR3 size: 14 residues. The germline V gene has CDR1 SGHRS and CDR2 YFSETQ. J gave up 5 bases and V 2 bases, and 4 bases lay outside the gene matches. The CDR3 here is CASSFGLAEDTQYF. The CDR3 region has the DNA TGCGCCAGCAGCTTCGGACTAGCCGAAGATACGCAGTATTTT.

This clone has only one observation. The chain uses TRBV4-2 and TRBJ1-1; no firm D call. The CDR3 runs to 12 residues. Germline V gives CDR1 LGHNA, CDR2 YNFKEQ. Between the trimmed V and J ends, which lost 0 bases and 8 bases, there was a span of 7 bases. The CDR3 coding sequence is TGTGCCAGCAGCCAAGATCGGACGGAAGCTTTCTTT. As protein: CASSQDRTEAFF.

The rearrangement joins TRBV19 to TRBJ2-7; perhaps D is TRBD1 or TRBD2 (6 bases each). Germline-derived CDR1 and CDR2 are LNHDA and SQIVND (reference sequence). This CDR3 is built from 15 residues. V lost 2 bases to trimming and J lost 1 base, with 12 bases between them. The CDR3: CASSIWRGKSYEQYF. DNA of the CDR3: TGTGCCAGTAGTATATGGAGGGGGAAATCCTACGAGCAGTACTTC.

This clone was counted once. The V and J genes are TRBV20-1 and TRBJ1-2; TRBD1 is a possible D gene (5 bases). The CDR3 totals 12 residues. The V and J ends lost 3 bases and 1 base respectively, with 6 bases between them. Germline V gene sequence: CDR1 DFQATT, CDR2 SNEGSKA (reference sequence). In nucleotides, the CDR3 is TGCAGTGCTAGTAGGGGTAACTATGGCTACACCTTC. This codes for CSASRGNYGYTF.

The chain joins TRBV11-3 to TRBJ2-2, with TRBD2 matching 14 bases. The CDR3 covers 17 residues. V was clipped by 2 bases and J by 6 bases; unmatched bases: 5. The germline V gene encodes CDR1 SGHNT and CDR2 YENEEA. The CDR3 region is CASSLRGGLAGAGELFF. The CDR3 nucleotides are TGTGCCAGCAGCTTAAGGGGGGGACTAGCGGGAGCCGGGGAGCTGTTTTTT.

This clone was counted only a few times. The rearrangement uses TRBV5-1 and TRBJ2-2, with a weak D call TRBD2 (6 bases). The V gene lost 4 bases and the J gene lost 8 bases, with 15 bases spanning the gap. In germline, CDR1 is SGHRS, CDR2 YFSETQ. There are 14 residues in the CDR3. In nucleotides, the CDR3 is TGCGCCAGCAGCGGCGGGACCCAAGGAGGGGAGCTGTTTTTT. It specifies CASSGGTQGGELFF.

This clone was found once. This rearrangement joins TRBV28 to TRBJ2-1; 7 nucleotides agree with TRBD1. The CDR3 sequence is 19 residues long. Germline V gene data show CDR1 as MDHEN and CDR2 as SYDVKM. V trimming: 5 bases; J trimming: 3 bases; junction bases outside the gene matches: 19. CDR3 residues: CASSTEYRRQGPVYNEQFF. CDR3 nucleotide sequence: TGTGCCAGCAGTACAGAATACCGGAGACAGGGCCCCGTCTACAATGAGCAGTTCTTC. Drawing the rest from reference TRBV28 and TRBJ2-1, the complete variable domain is DVKVTQSSRYLVKRTGEKVFLECVQDMDHENMFWYRQDPGLGLRLIYFSYDVKMKEKGDIPEGYSVSREKKERFSLILESASTNQTSMYLCASSTEYRRQGPVYNEQFFGPGTRLTVL.

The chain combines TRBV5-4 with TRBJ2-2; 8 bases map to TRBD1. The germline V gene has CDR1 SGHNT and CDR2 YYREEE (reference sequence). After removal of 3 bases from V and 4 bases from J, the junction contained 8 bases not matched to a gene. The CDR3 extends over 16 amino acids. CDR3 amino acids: CASSSWTGRSTGELFF. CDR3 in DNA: TGTGCCAGCAGCTCCTGGACAGGGCGGAGCACCGGGGAGCTGTTTTTT.

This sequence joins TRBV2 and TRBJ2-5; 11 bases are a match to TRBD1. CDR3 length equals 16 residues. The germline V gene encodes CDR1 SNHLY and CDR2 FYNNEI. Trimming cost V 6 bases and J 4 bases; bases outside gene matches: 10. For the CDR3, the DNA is TGTGCCAGCAGGGGTTATGGGACAGGGGGTCGAGAGACCCAGTACTTC. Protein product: CASRGYGTGGRETQYF. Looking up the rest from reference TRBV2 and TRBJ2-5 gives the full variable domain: EPEVTQTPSHQVTQMGQEVILRCVPISNHLYFYWYRQILGQKVEFLVSFYNNEISEKSEIFDDQFSVERPDGSNFTLKIRSTKLEDSAMYFCASRGYGTGGRETQYFGPGTRLLVL.

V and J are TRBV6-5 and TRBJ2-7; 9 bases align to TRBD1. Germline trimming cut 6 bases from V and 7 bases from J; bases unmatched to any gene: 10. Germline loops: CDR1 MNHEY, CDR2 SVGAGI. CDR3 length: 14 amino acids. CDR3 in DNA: TGTGCCAGCAGAGAGAGCACAGGGGGCCAGGAGCAGTACTTC. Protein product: CASRESTGGQEQYF.

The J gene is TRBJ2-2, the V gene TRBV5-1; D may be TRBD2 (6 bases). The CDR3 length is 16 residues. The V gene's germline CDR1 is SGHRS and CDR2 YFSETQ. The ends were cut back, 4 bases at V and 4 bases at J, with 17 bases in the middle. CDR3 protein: CASSPDGGRLTGELFF. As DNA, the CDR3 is TGCGCCAGCAGCCCGGACGGGGGTAGACTCACCGGGGAGCTGTTTTTT.

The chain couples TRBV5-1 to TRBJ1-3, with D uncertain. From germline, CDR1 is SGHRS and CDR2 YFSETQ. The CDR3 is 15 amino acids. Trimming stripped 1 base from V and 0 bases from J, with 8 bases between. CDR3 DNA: TGCGCCAGCAGCTTGTTAGGGCCCTCTGGAAACACCATATATTTT. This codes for CASSLLGPSGNTIYF.

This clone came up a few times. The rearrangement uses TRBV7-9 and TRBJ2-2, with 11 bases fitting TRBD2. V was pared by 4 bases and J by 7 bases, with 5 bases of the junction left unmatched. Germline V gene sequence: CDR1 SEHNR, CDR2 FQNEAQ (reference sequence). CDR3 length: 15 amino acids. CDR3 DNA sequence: TGTGCCAGCAGCTACGGACTAGCGGGCCACGGGGAGCTGTTTTTT. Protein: CASSYGLAGHGELFF.

The CDR3 loop is CASSYYTYTEAFF. The CDR3 bases are TGTGCCAGCAGTTACTACACCTACACTGAAGCTTTCTTT. The chain employs TRBV6-2 or TRBV6-3 and TRBJ1-1, with D unclear. The V gene's germline CDR1 is MNHEY and CDR2 SVGEGT. This CDR3 is 13 amino acids long. Trimming removed 1 base from V and 3 bases from J, with 6 bases in between.

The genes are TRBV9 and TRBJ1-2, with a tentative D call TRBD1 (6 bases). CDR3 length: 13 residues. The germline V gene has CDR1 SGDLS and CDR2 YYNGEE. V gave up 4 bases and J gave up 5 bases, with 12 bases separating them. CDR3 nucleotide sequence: TGTGCCAGCAGCCCGATTCAGGGGTATGGCTACACCTTC. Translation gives CASSPIQGYGYTF. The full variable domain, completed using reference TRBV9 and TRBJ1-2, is DSGVTQTPKHLITATGQRVTLRCSPRSGDLSVYWYQQSLDQGLQFLIQYYNGEERAKGNILERFSAQQFPDLHSELNLSSLELGDSALYFCASSPIQGYGYTFGSGTRLTVV.